This TCR beta chain was sequenced in a study of blood T cells in healthy people across ages. Notes on the study in general: TCR beta diversity per million T cells fell roughly linearly with age.

Sample-barcoded 5' priming and a J-beta primer mix drove a second PCR of about 6 to 12 cycles. Every sample gave at least 2.5 million paired-end reads containing CDR3. Each CDR3 protein is one row after TCRdb ran MiXCR on the 5' RACE reads. The sample shows 1.5 million to 2 million distinct CDR3 sequences, around 48% of them seen only once. In each sample, at least 6 million PBMCs were isolated. Comments on this clonotype: Its antigen is unidentified.

Sequenced: blood. The receptor was derived from a woman in her forties in good health.

The chain's CDR3 is CASSLVVGVTQETQYF. The DNA of the CDR3 is TGTGCCAGCAGCTTGGTCGTAGGGGTGACCCAAGAGACCCAGTACTTC. The V call is TRBV5-5, the J call TRBJ2-5; weak D call: TRBD1 (5 bases). The germline V gene has CDR1 SGHKS and CDR2 YYEKEE (reference sequence). The CDR3 is made up of 16 amino acids. Trimming shortened V by 0 bases and J by 1 base, and 13 bases separated the two germline ends.